This TCR beta chain was captured by sequencing in a study of blood T cell repertoires in COVID-19. Study background: Samples representing acute and convalescent COVID-19 were sourced from the United States, Italy and Spain. Nucleic acid was either cDNA or gDNA, and it came from T cells, B-cell-depleted T cells, or PBMCs.

Authors' analysis steps: Reference gene primer amplification gave estimated nucleated cell counts. TCRdb's table, derived via immunoSEQ multiplex PCR, lists solely in-frame clones and lacks some. V and J calls and clone size are those listed in that table; D and trimming were worked out from the DNA. The sample has under 300,000 clones, about 80% seen once; the top ten hold roughly a tenth. The CDR3 is made up of 16 amino acids. Losses at the gene ends were 0 bases for V and 5 bases for J; bases not matched to a gene: 5. CDR1 and CDR2 from the germline V gene are KGHDR and SFDVKD. The TCR sequence derives from a woman older than 75 with acute or convalescent COVID-19. The chain recombines TRBV24-1 with TRBJ2-3; TRBD2 matches 9 bases. Input material: peripheral blood. CDR3: CATSDLPWRGGDTQYF. CDR3 bases: TGTGCCACCAGTGATTTGCCTTGGCGGGGGGGAGATACGCAGTATTTT.